The 15 T cell receptor beta chains presented below share a single source sample, sequenced in a study of shared clonotypes between healthy human individuals. Libraries were prepared by immunoSEQ multiplex PCR; TCRdb keeps only in-frame clonotypes and omits some of them. The table lists about 2.1 million clones, roughly 95% of them singletons. Naive-designated CD8 cells lacked CD45RO, were positively enriched for CCR7, and omitted terminally differentiated effector memory CD45RA+ cells. Sequencing used naive CD8+ T cells from PBMCs. These receptors originate from a man between 18 and 29 years old in good health. Some clones in this sample may be carry-over from other donors' samples.

V and J are TRBV4-1 and TRBJ2-2, with TRBD1 identical over 7 bases. This CDR3 has 17 amino acids. V lost 0 bases, J lost 5 bases, and 9 bases stayed unmatched. Germline V gives CDR1 MGHRA, CDR2 YSYEKL. The CDR3 sequence is CASSQDIDRDETGELFF. Written as DNA, the CDR3 is TGCGCCAGCAGCCAAGATATTGACAGGGATGAAACCGGGGAGCTGTTTTTT.

The V and J genes are TRBV9 and TRBJ2-7, with D unresolved. CDR3 length: 11 amino acids. V gave up 4 bases and J gave up 4 bases, with 6 bases separating them. CDR1 and CDR2 (germline): SGDLS, YYNGEE. CDR3 region: CASSNGYEQYF. In DNA form, the CDR3 reads TGTGCCAGCAGCAACGGGTACGAGCAGTACTTC.

The rearrangement uses TRBV29-1 and TRBJ2-2; 7 bases match TRBD1. This CDR3 is 13 amino acids long. V lost 5 bases and J lost 7; bases outside the gene matches: 7. Germline CDR1 reads SQVTM; CDR2 reads ANQGSEA. CDR3 sequence: CSVIRGWDGELFF. Written as DNA, the CDR3 is TGCAGCGTTATCAGGGGGTGGGACGGGGAGCTGTTTTTT.

Remarks on this clone: This same CDR3 is encoded by further DNA sequences in the sample. The chain carries TRBV9 and TRBJ2-1; D is undetermined. From germline, CDR1 is SGDLS and CDR2 YYNGEE. CDR3 size: 13 residues. The germline V and J ends were trimmed by 0 bases and 8 bases, with 9 bases remaining between them. This chain's CDR3 is CASSVGGSDEQFF. As DNA, the CDR3 is TGTGCCAGCAGCGTAGGAGGCAGTGATGAGCAGTTCTTC.

This chain connects TRBV6-4 to TRBJ2-2, with 9 bases identical to TRBD1. Trimming removed 10 bases from V and 5 bases from J; junction bases left unmatched: 5. Per germline, CDR1 MRHNA and CDR2 SNTAGT. This CDR3 has 13 residues. The CDR3 sequence: CAIPGTGTGELFF. For the CDR3, the DNA is TGTGCCATCCCCGGGACAGGGACCGGGGAGCTGTTTTTT.

The chain recombines TRBV27 with TRBJ2-7; D remains ambiguous. Per germline, CDR1 MNHEY and CDR2 SMNVEV (reference sequence). The CDR3 is 16 residues long. The V gene lost 2 bases and the J gene lost 4 bases, with 18 bases spanning the gap. The CDR3 loop reads CASSLLLGGLRYEQYF. The CDR3 bases are TGTGCCAGCAGTTTACTCCTAGGTGGGTTGAGATACGAGCAGTACTTC.

The J gene is TRBJ2-7, the V gene TRBV27; the D gene is possibly TRBD2 (6 bases). The J call could be wrong; TRBJ2-5 is a better fit for the DNA end. The germline gives CDR1 MNHEY, CDR2 SMNVEV (reference sequence). This CDR3 is 13 amino acids long. The CDR3 sequence is CASHGRDSGTQYF. In nucleotides, the CDR3 is TGTGCCAGCCACGGGCGGGACTCGGGGACCCAGTACTTC.

About this clone itself: Other DNA sequences in this specimen translate into the identical CDR3. The chain's CDR3 is CASSYSPVNTGELFF. CDR3 nucleotide sequence: TGTGCCAGCAGTTACTCTCCCGTGAACACCGGGGAGCTGTTTTTT. The rearrangement links TRBV6-5 to TRBJ2-2; no firm D call. There are 15 residues in the CDR3. V lost 0 bases and J 1 base, leaving 6 bases between the germline ends. Germline V gene sequence: CDR1 MNHEY, CDR2 SVGAGI.

The rearrangement joins TRBV5-4 to TRBJ2-7, with 8 bases that match TRBD2. The germline CDR1 and CDR2 sequences are SGHNT and YYREEE (reference sequence). The CDR3 is 15 residues long. The V gene end was trimmed by 2 bases and the J gene end by 0 bases; junction bases not matched to a gene: 4. In DNA, the CDR3 is TGTGCCAGCAGCTTTAAGCGGGAGAGCTCCTACGAGCAGTACTTC. It codes for CASSFKRESSYEQYF.

This chain joins TRBV11-2 and TRBJ2-2; unclear D gene. The CDR3 length is 13 residues. V lost 2 bases, J lost 3 bases, and 4 bases lay in between. Germline CDR1 reads SGHAT; CDR2 reads FQNNGV. The CDR3: CASSLFYTGELFF. CDR3 coding DNA: TGTGCCAGCAGCTTATTTTACACCGGGGAGCTGTTTTTT.

The rearrangement links TRBV5-5 to TRBJ2-7, with D perhaps assigned TRBD1 or TRBD2 (5 bases each). This CDR3 spans 12 amino acids. CDR1 SGHKS and CDR2 YYEKEE come from the germline V gene (reference sequence). The germline V and J ends were trimmed by 4 bases and 7 bases, with 12 bases remaining between them. Here the CDR3 reads CASSHGTWEQYF. DNA for the CDR3: TGTGCCAGCAGCCACGGGACGTGGGAGCAGTACTTC.

The J gene is TRBJ1-2, the V gene TRBV7-9, with no clear D. The CDR3 is made up of 16 amino acids. Trimming left V 1 base short and J 4 bases short, with 16 bases between. The germline V gene has CDR1 SEHNR and CDR2 FQNEAQ (reference sequence). CDR3 bases: TGTGCCAGCAGCTTAGTGTCCAGACCGTTAAGCTATGGCTACACCTTC. Encoded protein: CASSLVSRPLSYGYTF.

The CDR3 loop is CARAPGFGESNTEAFF. CDR3 bases: TGTGCCAGGGCGCCAGGATTCGGTGAGTCGAACACTGAAGCTTTCTTT. V and J are TRBV7-2 and TRBJ1-1; D remains ambiguous. In germline, CDR1 is SGHTA, CDR2 FQGNSA. Trimming took off 9 bases at V and 1 base at J, with 21 bases between the two ends. The CDR3 has 16 residues.

The count of this clone is one. V and J are TRBV7-9 and TRBJ1-5; D not resolved. This CDR3 has 12 amino acids. Germline CDR1 is SEHNR and CDR2 is FQNEAQ (reference sequence). V was cut by 4 bases and J by 4 bases, with 5 bases left in between. The CDR3 sequence is CASSSANQPQHF. The DNA for the CDR3 is TGTGCCAGCAGCTCTGCTAATCAGCCCCAGCATTTT.

The chain carries TRBV5-1 and TRBJ1-1; the D gene is possibly TRBD1 (5 bases). Trimming removed 4 bases from V and 5 bases from J, with 12 bases in between. This CDR3 spans 13 amino acids. Germline loops: CDR1 SGHRS, CDR2 YFSETQ. The chain's CDR3 is CASSGRGGTEAFF. DNA for the CDR3: TGCGCCAGCAGCGGAAGGGGTGGAACTGAAGCTTTCTTT.